This entry describes one TCR beta chain. The antigen remains undetermined. CDR3 length: 16 amino acids. V lost 0 bases and J 3 bases, leaving 15 bases between the germline ends. From germline, CDR1 is SGHRS and CDR2 YFSETQ. Method: immunoSEQ multiplex PCR; TCRdb's copy keeps in-frame clones and lacks some. Here the sample spans 160,000 or so clones, about 89% being singletons. This sample is drawn from a study of T cell responses to AZD1222 COVID-19 vaccine. General observations from the study: Once two AZD1222 doses were given, Spike-specific TCR breadth and depth went up. Regions 160-218 and 743-854 held dominance among vaccine-associated CD4 TCRs, which spanned spike. Among those given AZD1222, only five or six were seropositive at baseline.

This TCR derives from an adult in good health. The source material was peripheral blood, sampled on day 0 of AZD1222 vaccination. The genes are TRBV5-1 and TRBJ2-5; D is unresolved. The CDR3 nucleotides read TGCGCCAGCAGCTTGGTTCTTCGCGGTCAAAAAGAGACCCAGTACTTC. It translates to CASSLVLRGQKETQYF.